This entry is about one T cell receptor (beta chain). Its antigen is still unknown. With 60 Vbeta and 13 Jbeta primers, the PCR was carried out. Sequenced by immunoSEQ multiplex PCR; TCRdb stores in-frame clones only, minus some. The sample lists 130,000 or so clones; 80% were seen once. This entry comes from a study of cytomegalovirus exposure and HLA in healthy donors. General study points: Confirmation in vitro established that three CMV-associated chains were specific for CMV antigens. Analyzed later, most CMV-associated TCR beta chains appeared HLA-restricted. Analyzed later, association rates of TCRs varied across HLA loci, with DRB1 most and HLA-C fewest. While the bulk of TCR sequences proved rare, some public TCRs turned up in many donors.

Germline CDR1 and CDR2: MNHEY and SVGAGI. The CDR3 is made up of 13 amino acids. V shed 6 bases, J shed 7 bases, and the junction held 5 bases outside the gene matches. This TCR was sampled from a man aged 25 to 40 in good health and CMV-seronegative. The rearrangement uses TRBV6-5 and TRBJ2-1; TRBD2 agrees at 8 bases. The specimen sequenced was PBMCs. CDR3 coding DNA: TGTGCCAGCAGGCGGGGACTAGGGAATGAGCAGTTCTTC. The encoded protein is CASRRGLGNEQFF.